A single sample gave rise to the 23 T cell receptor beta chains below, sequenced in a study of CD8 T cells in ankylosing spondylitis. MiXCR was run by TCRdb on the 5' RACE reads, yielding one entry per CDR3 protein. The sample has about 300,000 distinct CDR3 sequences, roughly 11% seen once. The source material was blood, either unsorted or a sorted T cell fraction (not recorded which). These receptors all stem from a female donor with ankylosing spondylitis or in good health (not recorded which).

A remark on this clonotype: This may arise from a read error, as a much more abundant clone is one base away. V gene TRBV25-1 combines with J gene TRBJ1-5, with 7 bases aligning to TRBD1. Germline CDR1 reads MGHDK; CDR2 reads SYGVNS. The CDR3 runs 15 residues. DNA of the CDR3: TGTGCCAGCAGTGAAAACAGGGACAGTTCATCGCCCCAGCCTTTT. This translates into CASSENRDSSSPQPF.

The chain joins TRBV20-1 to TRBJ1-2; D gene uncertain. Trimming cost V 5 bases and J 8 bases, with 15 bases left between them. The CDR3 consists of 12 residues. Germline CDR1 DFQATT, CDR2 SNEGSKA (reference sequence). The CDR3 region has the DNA TGCAGTGCTCATGGTCCAACTGGCGGCTACACCTTC. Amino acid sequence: CSAHGPTGGYTF.

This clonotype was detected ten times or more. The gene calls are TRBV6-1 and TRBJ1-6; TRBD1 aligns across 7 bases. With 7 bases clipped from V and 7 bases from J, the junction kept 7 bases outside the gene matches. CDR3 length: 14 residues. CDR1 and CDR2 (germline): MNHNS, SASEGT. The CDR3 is CASTQLGGNSPLHF. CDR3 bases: TGTGCCAGCACCCAGTTAGGGGGCAATTCACCCCTCCACTTT.

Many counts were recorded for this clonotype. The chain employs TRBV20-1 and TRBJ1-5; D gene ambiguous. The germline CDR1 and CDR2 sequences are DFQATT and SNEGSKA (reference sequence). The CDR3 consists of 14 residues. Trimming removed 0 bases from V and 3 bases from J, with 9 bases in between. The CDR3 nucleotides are TGCAGTGCTAGAGATGGTACAGTCAATCAGCCCCAGCATTTT. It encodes CSARDGTVNQPQHF.

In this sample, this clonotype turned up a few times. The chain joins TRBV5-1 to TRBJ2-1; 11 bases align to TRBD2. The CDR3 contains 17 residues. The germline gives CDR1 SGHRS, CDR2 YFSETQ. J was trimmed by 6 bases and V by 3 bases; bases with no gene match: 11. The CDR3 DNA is TGCGCCAGCAGCTCGGGAAGTAGCGGGGGGGCCGGCAATGAGCAGTTCTTC. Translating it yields CASSSGSSGGAGNEQFF.

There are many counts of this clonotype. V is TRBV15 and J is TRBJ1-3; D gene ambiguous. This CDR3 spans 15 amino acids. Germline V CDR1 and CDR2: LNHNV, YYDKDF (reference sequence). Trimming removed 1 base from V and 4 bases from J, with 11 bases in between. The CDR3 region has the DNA TGTGCCACCAGCAGAGTCGGGTTTCCGGGAAACACCATATATTTT. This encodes CATSRVGFPGNTIYF.

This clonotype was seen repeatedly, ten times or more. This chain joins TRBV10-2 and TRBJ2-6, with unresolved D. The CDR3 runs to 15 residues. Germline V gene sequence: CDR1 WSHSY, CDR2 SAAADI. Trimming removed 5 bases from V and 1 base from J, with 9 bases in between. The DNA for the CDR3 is TGCGCCAGCAGTCTGGGTCAATCTGGGGCCAACGTCCTGACTTTC. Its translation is CASSLGQSGANVLTF.

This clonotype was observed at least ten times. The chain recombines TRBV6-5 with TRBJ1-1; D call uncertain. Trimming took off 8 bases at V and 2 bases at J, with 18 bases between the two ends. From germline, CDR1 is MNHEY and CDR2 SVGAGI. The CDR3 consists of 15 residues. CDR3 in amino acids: CASVEGGLANTEAFF. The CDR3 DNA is TGTGCCAGCGTTGAGGGCGGGCTAGCTAACACTGAAGCTTTCTTT.

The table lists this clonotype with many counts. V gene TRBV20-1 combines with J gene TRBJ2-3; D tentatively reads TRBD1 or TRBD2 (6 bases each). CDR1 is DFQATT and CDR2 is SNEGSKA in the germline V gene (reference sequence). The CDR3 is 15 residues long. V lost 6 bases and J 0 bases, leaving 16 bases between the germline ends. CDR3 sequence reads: CSAKTGAASTDTQYF. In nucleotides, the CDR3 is TGCAGTGCCAAGACGGGGGCCGCTAGCACAGATACGCAGTATTTT.

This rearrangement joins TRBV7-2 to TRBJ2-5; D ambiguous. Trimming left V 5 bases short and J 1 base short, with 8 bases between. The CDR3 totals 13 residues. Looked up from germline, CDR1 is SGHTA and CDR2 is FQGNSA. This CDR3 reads CASSRSFQETQYF. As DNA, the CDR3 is TGTGCCAGCAGCCGATCCTTCCAAGAGACCCAGTACTTC.

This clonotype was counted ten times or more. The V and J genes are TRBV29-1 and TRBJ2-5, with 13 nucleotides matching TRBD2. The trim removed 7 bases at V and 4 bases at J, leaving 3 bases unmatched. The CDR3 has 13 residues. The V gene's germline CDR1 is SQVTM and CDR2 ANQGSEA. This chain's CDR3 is CSAGLAGAETQYF. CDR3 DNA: TGCAGCGCCGGACTAGCGGGAGCAGAGACCCAGTACTTC.

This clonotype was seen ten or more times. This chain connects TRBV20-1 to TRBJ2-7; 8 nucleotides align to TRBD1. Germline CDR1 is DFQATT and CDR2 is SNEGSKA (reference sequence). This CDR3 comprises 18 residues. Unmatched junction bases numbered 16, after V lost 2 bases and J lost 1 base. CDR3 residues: CSARQTSHGGTGSYEQYF. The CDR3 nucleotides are TGCAGTGCTAGACAGACTTCCCATGGAGGGACAGGATCCTACGAGCAGTACTTC.

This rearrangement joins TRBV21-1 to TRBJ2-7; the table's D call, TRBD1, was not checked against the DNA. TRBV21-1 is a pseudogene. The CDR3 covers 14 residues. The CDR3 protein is CASSKGSGQGEQYF. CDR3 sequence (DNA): TGTGCCAGCAGCAAAGGGTCGGGACAGGGCGAGCAGTACTTC.

CDR3 in amino acids: CSVSGGAGNTIYF. The CDR3 coding sequence is TGCAGCGTGTCCGGGGGGGCTGGAAACACCATATATTTT. This chain joins TRBV29-1 and TRBJ1-3, with a possible D match to TRBD1 (5 bases). The CDR3 totals 13 residues. Looked up from germline, CDR1 is SQVTM and CDR2 is ANQGSEA. The ends were cut back, 6 bases at V and 2 bases at J, with 11 bases in the middle.

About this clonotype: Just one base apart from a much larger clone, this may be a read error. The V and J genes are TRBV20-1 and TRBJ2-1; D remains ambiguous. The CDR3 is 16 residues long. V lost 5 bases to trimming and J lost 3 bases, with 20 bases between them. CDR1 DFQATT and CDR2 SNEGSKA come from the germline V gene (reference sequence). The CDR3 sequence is CSADKSGPGLYNEQFF. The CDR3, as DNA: TGCAGTGCTGATAAATCCGGCCCAGGCCTCTACAATGAGCAGTTCTTC.

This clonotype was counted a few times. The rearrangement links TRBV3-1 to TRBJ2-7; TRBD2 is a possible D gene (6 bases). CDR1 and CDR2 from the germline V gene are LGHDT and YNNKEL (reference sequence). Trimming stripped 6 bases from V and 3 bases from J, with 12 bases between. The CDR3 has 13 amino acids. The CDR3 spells CASSPGGLYEQYF. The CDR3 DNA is TGTGCCAGCAGTCCTGGGGGACTCTACGAGCAGTACTTC.

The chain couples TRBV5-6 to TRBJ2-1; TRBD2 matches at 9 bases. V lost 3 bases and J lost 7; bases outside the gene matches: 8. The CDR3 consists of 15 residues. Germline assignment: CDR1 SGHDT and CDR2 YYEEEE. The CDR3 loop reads CASSWRAGGPNEQFF. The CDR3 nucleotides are TGTGCCAGCAGCTGGAGGGCGGGGGGGCCGAATGAGCAGTTCTTC.

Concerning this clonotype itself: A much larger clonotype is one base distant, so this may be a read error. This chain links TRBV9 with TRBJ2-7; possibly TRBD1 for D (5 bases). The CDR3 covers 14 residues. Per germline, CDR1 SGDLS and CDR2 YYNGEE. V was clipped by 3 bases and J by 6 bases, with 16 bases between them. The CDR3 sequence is CASSAGQGTREQYF. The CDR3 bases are TGTGCCAGCAGCGCAGGGCAGGGAACGCGCGAGCAGTACTTC. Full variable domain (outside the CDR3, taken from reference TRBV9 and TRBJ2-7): DSGVTQTPKHLITATGQRVTLRCSPRSGDLSVYWYQQSLDQGLQFLIQYYNGEERAKGNILERFSAQQFPDLHSELNLSSLELGDSALYFCASSAGQGTREQYFGPGTRLTVT.

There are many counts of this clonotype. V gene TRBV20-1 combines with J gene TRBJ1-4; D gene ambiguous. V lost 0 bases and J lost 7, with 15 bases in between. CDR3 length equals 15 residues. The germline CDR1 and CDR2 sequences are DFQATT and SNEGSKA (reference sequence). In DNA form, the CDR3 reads TGCAGTGCTAGAGATTGGGCGGGTACCGGTGAAAAACTGTTTTTT. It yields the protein CSARDWAGTGEKLFF.

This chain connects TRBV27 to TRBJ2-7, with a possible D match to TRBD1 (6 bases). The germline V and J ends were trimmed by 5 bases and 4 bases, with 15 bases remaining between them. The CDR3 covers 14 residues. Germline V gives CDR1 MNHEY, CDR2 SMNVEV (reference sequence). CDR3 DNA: TGTGCCAGCAGTGAGCAGGGGATCGTATACGAGCAGTACTTC. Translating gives CASSEQGIVYEQYF.

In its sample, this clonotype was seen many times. CDR3 loop: CSGEGLETQYF. CDR3 DNA sequence: TGCAGTGGGGAGGGATTAGAGACCCAGTACTTC. The chain is built from TRBV20-1 and TRBJ2-5, with 7 bases lining up with TRBD2. After removal of 7 bases from V and 4 bases from J, the junction contained 3 bases not matched to a gene. Germline V gene lookup returns CDR1 DFQATT and CDR2 SNEGSKA (reference sequence). The CDR3 has 11 residues.

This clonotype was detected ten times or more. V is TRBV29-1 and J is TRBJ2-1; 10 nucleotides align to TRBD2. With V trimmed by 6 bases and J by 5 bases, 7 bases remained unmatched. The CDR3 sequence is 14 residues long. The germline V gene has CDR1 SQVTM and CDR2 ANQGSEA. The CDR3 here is CSVAGTSDNNEQFF. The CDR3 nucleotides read TGCAGCGTAGCCGGGACTAGCGATAACAATGAGCAGTTCTTC.

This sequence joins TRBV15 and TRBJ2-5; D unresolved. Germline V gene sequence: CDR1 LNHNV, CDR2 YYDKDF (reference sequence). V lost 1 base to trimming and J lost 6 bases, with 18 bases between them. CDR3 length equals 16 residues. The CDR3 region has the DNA TGTGCCACCAGCAGAGTACTCAGCTCGAAGTCCCAGACCCAGTACTTC. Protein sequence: CATSRVLSSKSQTQYF.